Sequencing of this T cell receptor beta chain was carried out in a study of cytomegalovirus exposure and HLA in healthy donors. The CDR3 is 15 residues long. The germline V gene encodes CDR1 SEHNR and CDR2 FQNEAQ (reference sequence). The V end was cut by 3 bases, the J end by 2 bases, with 10 bases between. The primer mix had 60 Vbeta and 13 Jbeta primers. Sequencing used immunoSEQ multiplex PCR; TCRdb keeps in-frame clones, though not all of them. The table lists about 90,000 clones, around 78% of them singletons. This clone was observed a few times. Antigen unknown. The study's findings and limits: TCR beta chains numbering some 160 were designated cytomegalovirus-associated. DRB1 showed the most TCR associations and HLA-C the fewest in a later analysis, as rates varied by HLA locus.

Sequenced input: PBMCs. The sequence came from a man in his thirties or forties in good health and CMV-seronegative. The rearrangement uses TRBV7-9 and TRBJ1-4; D remains ambiguous. CDR3 sequence: CASSFTRSTNEKLFF. CDR3 bases: TGTGCCAGCAGCTTTACGCGGTCCACTAATGAAAAACTGTTTTTT.